This T cell receptor (beta chain) was obtained from a study of blood T cell repertoires in COVID-19. Study information: Acute and convalescent COVID-19 specimens originated in the United States, Italy and Spain. The cDNA or gDNA used as material had been derived from T cells, B-cell-depleted T cells, or PBMCs.

Under the authors' procedure: Estimates of nucleated cell counts were drawn from the amplification of reference gene primers. TCRdb's copy holds only in-frame clones and misses some; the assay was immunoSEQ multiplex PCR. The V and J calls and clone size come from that table; D and trimming were worked out from the DNA. Of about 250,000 clones listed, more than 70% were seen once; the top ten hold under 8%. Seattle's enrolled individuals joined amid active infection and were then monitored longitudinally. The length of the CDR3 is 18 residues. The chain is built from TRBV21-1 and TRBJ2-1; the D segment call TRBD1 is taken from the table without a DNA check. TRBV21-1 is given as a pseudogene. Sequenced: peripheral blood. The sequence was collected from a woman between 25 and 40 years old with COVID-19, enrolled during active disease. CDR3 residues: CASSRTPTGTCSYNEQFF. The CDR3 nucleotides are TGTGCCAGCAGCAGAACCCCGACAGGCACATGCTCCTACAATGAGCAGTTCTTC.